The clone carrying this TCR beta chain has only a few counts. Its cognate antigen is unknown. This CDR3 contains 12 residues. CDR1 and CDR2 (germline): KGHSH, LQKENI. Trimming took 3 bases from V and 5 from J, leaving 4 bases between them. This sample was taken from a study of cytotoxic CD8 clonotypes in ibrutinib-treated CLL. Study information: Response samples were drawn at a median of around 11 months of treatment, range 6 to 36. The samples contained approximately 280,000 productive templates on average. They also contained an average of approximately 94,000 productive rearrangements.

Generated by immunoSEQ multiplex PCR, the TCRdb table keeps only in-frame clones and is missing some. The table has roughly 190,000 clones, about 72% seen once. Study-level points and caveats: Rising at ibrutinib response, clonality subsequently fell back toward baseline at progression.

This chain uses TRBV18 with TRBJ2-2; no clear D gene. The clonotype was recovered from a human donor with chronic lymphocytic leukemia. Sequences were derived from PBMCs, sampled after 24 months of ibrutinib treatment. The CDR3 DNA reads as TGTGCCAGCTCACCGCCAACCGGGGAGCTGTTTTTT. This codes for CASSPPTGELFF. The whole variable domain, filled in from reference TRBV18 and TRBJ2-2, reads NAGVMQNPRHLVRRRGQEARLRCSPMKGHSHVYWYRQLPEEGLKFMVYLQKENIIDESGMPKERFSAEFPKEGPSILRIQQVVRGDSAAYFCASSPPTGELFFGEGSRLTVL.